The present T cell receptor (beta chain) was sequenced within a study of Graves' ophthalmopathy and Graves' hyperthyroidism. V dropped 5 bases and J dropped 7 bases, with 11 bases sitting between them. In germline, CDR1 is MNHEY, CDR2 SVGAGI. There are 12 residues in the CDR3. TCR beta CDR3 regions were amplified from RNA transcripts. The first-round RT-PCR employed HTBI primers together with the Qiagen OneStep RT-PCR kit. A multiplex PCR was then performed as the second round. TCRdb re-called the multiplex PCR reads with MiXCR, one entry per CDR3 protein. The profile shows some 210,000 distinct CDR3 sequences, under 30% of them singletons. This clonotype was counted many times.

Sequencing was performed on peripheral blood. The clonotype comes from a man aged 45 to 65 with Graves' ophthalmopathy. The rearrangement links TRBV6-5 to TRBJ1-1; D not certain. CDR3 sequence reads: CASSTGRIEAFF. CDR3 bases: TGTGCCAGCAGTACTGGACGGATTGAAGCTTTCTTT.